This TCR beta chain was captured in a study of CD8+ T cells in alopecia areata. The authors extracted RNA and reverse transcribed it into cDNA as the sequencing template. The assay was immunoSEQ multiplex PCR, and TCRdb's table has in-frame clones only and misses some. The sample contains over 200,000 clones, about 64% of which appear only once. CDR1 LGHNA and CDR2 YNFKEQ come from the germline V gene. This CDR3 spans 18 amino acids. The trim removed 1 base at V and 2 bases at J, leaving 7 bases unmatched. Documented treatment: oral pan-JAK inhibitor, 5-10 mg twice daily. Sample: CD4+ T cells sorted from blood, taken at week 4, from a patient treated with tofacitinib. The chain has TRBV4-2 and TRBJ2-3; 12 bases fit TRBD2. The origin of this receptor is a human donor with alopecia areata. This CDR3 is CASSQGRLAGVPTDTQYF. CDR3 DNA sequence: TGTGCCAGCAGCCAAGGACGACTAGCGGGGGTACCCACAGATACGCAGTATTTT.